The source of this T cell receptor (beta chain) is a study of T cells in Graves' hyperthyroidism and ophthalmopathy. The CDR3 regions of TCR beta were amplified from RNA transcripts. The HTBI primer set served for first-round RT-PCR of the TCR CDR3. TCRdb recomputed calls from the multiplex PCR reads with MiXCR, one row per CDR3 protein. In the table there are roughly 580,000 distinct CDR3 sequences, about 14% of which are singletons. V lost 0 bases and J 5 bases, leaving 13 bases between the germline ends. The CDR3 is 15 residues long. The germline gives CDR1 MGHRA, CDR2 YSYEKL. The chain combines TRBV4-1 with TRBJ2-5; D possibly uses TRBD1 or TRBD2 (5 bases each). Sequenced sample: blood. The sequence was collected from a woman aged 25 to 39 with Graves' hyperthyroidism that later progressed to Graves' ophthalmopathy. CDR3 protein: CASSQDGSGRETQYF. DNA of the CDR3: TGCGCCAGCAGCCAAGACGGATCGGGGCGGGAGACCCAGTACTTC.